Listed below are T cell receptor beta chains from one sample, sequenced in a study of T cell changes during pregnancy in multiple sclerosis. The table came from immunoSEQ multiplex PCR; TCRdb's copy has only in-frame clones and leaves some out. Of 64,000 or so clones listed, about nine tenths are singletons. The material sequenced was peripheral blood, taken in the first trimester of pregnancy. Receptors originate from a female donor with multiple sclerosis, enrolled in a pregnancy study. Each CDR3 is given with its conserved first and last residue. D genes are given only for firm matches. Not all rows give a size; the values are once, few, many and, for expanded clones, a class.

abundance	j_gene	v_gene	d_gene	CDR3aa	CDR3nt
.	TRBJ2-2	TRBV9	TRBD1	CASSVEGTGRIGGELFF	TGTGCCAGCAGCGTAGAGGGGACAGGGCGGATTGGCGGGGAGCTGTTTTTT
.	TRBJ1-2	TRBV27	.	CASSRQANYGYTF	TGTGCCAGCAGTAGACAAGCTAACTATGGCTACACCTTC
.	TRBJ1-4	TRBV19	.	CASSPRTPRGLFF	TGTGCCAGTAGTCCCCGGACCCCTCGGGGACTGTTTTTT
.	TRBJ2-7	TRBV7-2	.	CASSSSWREQYF	TGTGCCAGCAGCTCGTCGTGGAGAGAGCAGTACTTC
.	TRBJ2-5	TRBV19	TRBD2	CASSGSGTLGLAGQETQYF	TGTGCCAGTAGTGGATCGGGGACATTGGGACTAGCGGGACAAGAGACCCAGTACTTC
.	TRBJ2-7	TRBV5-1	TRBD2	CASSLVAGAYEQYF	TGCGCCAGCAGCTTGGTAGCGGGAGCATACGAGCAGTACTTC
.	TRBJ1-2	TRBV6-5	.	CASSGGYTF	TGTGCCTCTTCCGGTGGCTACACCTTC
.	TRBJ2-7	TRBV4-3	.	CASSHSWRGSSYEQYF	TGCGCCAGCAGCCACTCCTGGAGGGGAAGCTCCTACGAGCAGTACTTC
.	TRBJ2-1	TRBV5-4	.	CASSLAGGTEQFF	TGTGCCAGCAGCTTGGCGGGGGGCACTGAGCAGTTCTTC
.	TRBJ2-7	TRBV27	.	CASSLGGGGLSYEQYF	TGTGCCAGCAGTTTAGGAGGAGGGGGACTATCCTACGAGCAGTACTTC
once	TRBJ2-7	TRBV29-1	.	CSVEGQSYEQYF	TGCAGCGTTGAAGGCCAGTCCTACGAGCAGTACTTC
.	TRBJ2-5	TRBV7-3	TRBD1	CASSLTGTGGETQYF	TGTGCCAGCAGCCTGACCGGGACAGGGGGAGAGACCCAGTACTTC
.	TRBJ2-1	TRBV9	TRBD2	CASSLGTRQRSDEQFF	TGTGCCAGCAGCCTGGGGACTAGACAACGATCGGATGAGCAGTTCTTC
.	TRBJ1-2	TRBV19	.	CASSIDSGYTF	TGTGCCAGTAGTATAGATAGTGGCTACACCTTC
.	TRBJ2-1	TRBV9	.	CASSFSGAYNEQFF	TGTGCCAGCAGTTTTAGCGGCGCCTACAATGAGCAGTTCTTC
few	TRBJ2-2	TRBV7-9	TRBD1	CASMGNRGITGELFF	TGTGCCAGCATGGGGAACAGGGGTATAACCGGGGAGCTGTTTTTT
.	TRBJ2-7	TRBV5-4	TRBD1	CASSLVGDRDEQYF	TGTGCCAGCAGCTTGGTAGGGGACAGGGACGAGCAGTACTTC
.	TRBJ2-7	TRBV6-4	TRBD2	CASSDPSGAPLGEQYF	TGTGCCAGCAGTGACCCTAGCGGGGCACCCCTTGGGGAGCAGTACTTC
.	TRBJ2-7	TRBV5-6	.	CASTLRRDSNYEQYF	TGTGCCAGCACTTTACGGCGGGACAGCAACTACGAGCAGTACTTC
.	TRBJ1-2	TRBV7-3	.	CASSLEPNNGAWTF	TGTGCCAGCAGCTTAGAACCTAATAACGGAGCGTGGACCTTC
once	TRBJ2-7	TRBV6-1	.	CAPSGSSGNYEQYF	TGTGCCCCATCTGGGAGCTCGGGGAACTACGAGCAGTACTTC
.	TRBJ2-1	TRBV5-4	.	CASSLKNGAAGNEQFF	TGTGCCAGCAGCTTGAAGAATGGGGCGGCTGGCAATGAGCAGTTCTTC
once	TRBJ1-3	TRBV29-1	.	CSVRGHTESGNTIYF	TGCAGCGTAAGAGGACACACGGAGTCTGGAAACACCATATATTTT
.	TRBJ2-5	TRBV6-5	.	CASSYESPSGTQYF	TGTGCCAGCAGTTACGAGTCCCCCAGCGGGACCCAGTACTTC
.	TRBJ1-1	TRBV27	TRBD1	CATRGTGTMNTEAFF	TGTGCCACCCGAGGGACAGGGACCATGAACACTGAAGCTTTCTTT
.	TRBJ2-1	TRBV28	TRBD2	CASRHGTSVTGGGHNEQFF	TGTGCCAGCAGACACGGGACTAGCGTAACGGGGGGGGGTCACAATGAGCAGTTCTTC
.	TRBJ2-1	TRBV11-2	TRBD2	CASSSLTGGFNEQFF	TGTGCCAGCAGCTCCCTCACGGGAGGGTTTAATGAGCAGTTCTTC
.	TRBJ1-6	TRBV6-5	.	CASSYALGKNSPLHF	TGTGCCAGCAGTTACGCTCTCGGGAAAAATTCACCCCTCCACTTT
.	TRBJ1-1	TRBV9	TRBD1	CASSVSGQGAAFF	TGTGCCAGCAGCGTCTCGGGACAGGGAGCTGCTTTCTTT
.	TRBJ2-1	TRBV7-2	TRBD2	CASTGLADNEQFF	TGTGCCAGCACGGGACTAGCGGACAATGAGCAGTTCTTC
.	TRBJ2-7	TRBV19	TRBD2	CASSLMPGLANYEQYF	TGTGCCAGTAGTTTGATGCCGGGACTAGCAAACTACGAGCAGTACTTC
.	TRBJ1-1	TRBV6-1	TRBD1	CASSGQLVGGLGAFF	TGTGCCAGCAGTGGCCAATTAGTAGGGGGCTTAGGAGCTTTCTTT
few	TRBJ2-1	TRBV6-1	.	CASSDSGGYNEQFF	TGTGCCAGCAGTGACTCCGGAGGTTACAATGAGCAGTTCTTC
.	TRBJ2-1	TRBV5-1	.	CASSPVPSTSSYNEQFF	TGCGCCAGCAGCCCGGTGCCATCCACTAGCTCCTACAATGAGCAGTTCTTC
.	TRBJ2-7	TRBV7-2	.	CASSAYYEQYF	TGTGCCAGCAGCGCGTACTACGAGCAGTACTTC
.	TRBJ1-1	TRBV10-3	.	CAIGEGPNTEAFF	TGTGCCATCGGTGAGGGCCCGAACACTGAAGCTTTCTTT
.	TRBJ2-7	TRBV14	TRBD2	CASSVPGGEQYF	TGTGCCAGCAGCGTCCCCGGGGGGGAGCAGTACTTC
.	TRBJ2-1	TRBV28	TRBD2	CASRAGLAGHNEQFF	TGTGCCAGCAGGGCGGGACTAGCGGGACACAATGAGCAGTTCTTC
.	TRBJ2-1	TRBV28	TRBD2	CASSSAGLAAYNEQFF	TGTGCCAGCAGTTCCGCCGGACTAGCGGCCTACAATGAGCAGTTCTTC
.	TRBJ2-5	TRBV27	TRBD2	CASSLSGTSGAETQYF	TGTGCCAGCAGTTTATCAGGGACTAGCGGGGCAGAGACCCAGTACTTC
.	TRBJ2-5	TRBV5-4	.	CASSLGQMETQYF	TGTGCCAGCAGCTTGGGACAAATGGAGACCCAGTACTTC
.	TRBJ2-5	TRBV25-1	TRBD1	CASSDVQGVRQETQYF	TGTGCCAGCAGTGACGTCCAGGGGGTGCGCCAAGAGACCCAGTACTTC
once	TRBJ1-1	TRBV7-8	.	CASSLRGTEAFF	TGTGCCAGCAGCTTAAGAGGGACTGAAGCTTTCTTT
.	TRBJ2-1	TRBV11-1	TRBD1	CASRTTGMHEQFF	TGTGCCAGCAGAACGACAGGGATGCATGAGCAGTTCTTC
.	TRBJ2-3	TRBV19	TRBD2	CASSFLLAGGGTDTQYF	TGTGCCAGTAGTTTCCTTCTAGCGGGAGGGGGAACAGATACGCAGTATTTT
.	TRBJ2-7	TRBV25-1	.	CASSDLSYEQYF	TGTGCCAGCAGTGACCTTTCCTACGAGCAGTACTTC
.	TRBJ2-4	TRBV27	TRBD2	CASSLHPPGVVAGGPTGAKNIQYF	TGTGCCAGCAGTTTACACCCCCCCGGCGTGGTAGCGGGAGGGCCCACAGGAGCCAAAAACATTCAGTACTTC
.	TRBJ2-1	TRBV19	TRBD1	CASSIRGPRQGRNEQFF	TGTGCCAGTAGTATAAGGGGCCCCAGACAGGGTAGGAATGAGCAGTTCTTC
.	TRBJ2-2	TRBV5-1	TRBD1	CASSLLSTGVGTGELFF	TGCGCCAGCAGCTTGTTATCGACAGGGGTGGGCACCGGGGAGCTGTTTTTT
.	TRBJ2-7	TRBV6-1	.	CASSAPREQYF	TGTGCCAGCAGCGCTCCTCGGGAGCAGTACTTC
.	TRBJ2-5	TRBV5-1	TRBD2	CASSSGTSVQETQYF	TGCGCCAGCAGCTCCGGGACTAGCGTTCAAGAGACCCAGTACTTC
.	TRBJ2-1	TRBV15	TRBD2	CATSRDQTSGYYNEQFF	TGTGCCACCAGCAGAGATCAGACTAGCGGTTACTACAATGAGCAGTTCTTC
.	TRBJ1-1	TRBV6-1	.	CASTYTENTEAFF	TGTGCCAGCACCTATACAGAGAACACTGAAGCTTTCTTT